These 8 T cell receptor beta chains came from one sample sequenced in a study of T-cell reconstitution after alpha-beta-depleted transplantation in children. Using unique molecular identifiers, the investigators prepared the TCRbeta library. One entry per CDR3 protein, called by TCRdb with MiXCR from the PCR reads. This repertoire shows some 200,000 distinct CDR3 sequences, roughly 15% found once; its top ten account for about 13%. The starting material was PBMCs from the stem cell graft donor, obtained from the stem cell graft. These receptors were collected from a human donor who donated a stem cell graft to a child with acute lymphoblastic leukemia.

The table lists this clonotype with many counts. The chain employs TRBV20-1 and TRBJ2-1, with D possibly TRBD2 on 6 matching bases. V lost 3 bases and J lost 16, with 16 bases in between. This CDR3 spans 11 amino acids. Germline CDR1 reads DFQATT; CDR2 reads SNEGSKA (reference sequence). The CDR3 region has the DNA TGCAGTGCTAGTTGGGACTCCGGCATCTTCTTC. Its protein product is CSASWDSGIFF.

Of note for this clonotype: A read error may be the cause here, since a much bigger clone is one base away. The CDR3 does not close with the conserved phenylalanine or tryptophan, likely indicating a read error. The rearrangement uses TRBV29-1 and TRBJ2-7; D remains ambiguous. Trimming cost V 4 bases and J 0 bases, with 13 bases left between them. The CDR3 has 14 amino acids. Germline V gene lookup returns CDR1 SQVTM and CDR2 ANQGSEA. CDR3: CSVAGLKGSYEQYL. The CDR3 coding sequence is TGCAGCGTTGCGGGCCTTAAGGGCTCCTACGAGCAGTACTTG.

Concerning this clonotype itself: With a much larger clone just one base away, this may be a read error. The V and J genes are TRBV6-1 and TRBJ1-2; D possibly corresponds to TRBD1 (6 bases). Germline V CDR1 and CDR2: MNHNS, SASEGT. CDR3 length equals 14 residues. V lost 7 bases and J 12 bases, leaving 24 bases between the germline ends. CDR3 sequence (DNA): TGTGCCAGCATAGGGGGAAGGAGGTCGGGAGGCGACACCTTC. This sequence encodes CASIGGRRSGGDTF.

The chain couples TRBV13 to TRBJ2-4; 7 positions match TRBD1. This CDR3 region has 15 residues. J gave up 7 bases and V 8 bases, and 14 bases lay outside the gene matches. Per germline, CDR1 PRHDT and CDR2 FYEKMQ (reference sequence). The CDR3, as DNA: TGTGCCAGCCGGAAAACTCGAGACAGGGAGAACATTCAGTACTTC. Protein product: CASRKTRDRENIQYF.

This clonotype was recorded many times. The CDR3, as DNA: TGCGCCAGCAGCCCCTTCGGAGGTAATGAGCAGTTCTTC. Amino acid sequence: CASSPFGGNEQFF. The chain combines TRBV5-1 with TRBJ2-1; D is perhaps TRBD2 (5 bases). Per germline, CDR1 SGHRS and CDR2 YFSETQ. The CDR3 loop spans 13 amino acids. Trimming pared 4 bases from V and 7 bases from J, leaving 12 bases between.

J is TRBJ1-2 and V is TRBV20-1, with 8 bases fitting TRBD1. This CDR3 spans 14 amino acids. Germline V gene data show CDR1 as DFQATT and CDR2 as SNEGSKA (reference sequence). V lost 3 bases, J lost 2 bases, and 5 bases stayed unmatched. The CDR3 region is CSARFAGGNYGYTF. CDR3 nucleotides: TGCAGTGCTAGGTTCGCAGGGGGCAACTATGGCTACACCTTC.

This clonotype was detected ten times or more. V gene TRBV3-1 combines with J gene TRBJ2-2; D unclear. CDR1 is LGHDT, CDR2 YNNKEL, per germline (reference sequence). V was cut by 2 bases and J by 1 base, with 8 bases left in between. This CDR3 is built from 15 residues. The CDR3 sequence: CASSQLPGNTGELFF. In DNA, the CDR3 is TGTGCCAGCAGCCAATTACCAGGGAACACCGGGGAGCTGTTTTTT.

Only a few counts were recorded for this clonotype. The V and J genes are TRBV29-1 and TRBJ1-5; D might be TRBD1 (5 bases). V dropped 7 bases and J dropped 1 base, with 14 bases sitting between them. The CDR3 is 14 residues long. Germline V gene lookup returns CDR1 SQVTM and CDR2 ANQGSEA. CDR3 region: CSASGELSNQPQHF. CDR3 DNA: TGCAGCGCCTCGGGGGAGTTGAGCAATCAGCCCCAGCATTTT.